A selection of T cell receptor beta chains follows, all from one sample in a study of blood T cell repertoires in COVID-19. Sequencing used immunoSEQ multiplex PCR; TCRdb keeps in-frame clones, though not all of them. The sample consists of approximately 100,000 clones, over 75% of them appearing once. Sequences were obtained from peripheral blood. The receptors were sampled from a woman aged 60-75 years with acute or convalescent COVID-19. CDR3s include the opening cysteine and the closing phenylalanine or tryptophan. D genes are given only for firm matches. A row's size may be missing; if present it is once, few, many or a size class.

CDR3aa: CASSLGDRTSDQPQHF
CDR3nt: TGTGCCAGCAGTTTAGGGGACAGGACCTCTGATCAGCCCCAGCATTTT
abundance: -
v_gene: TRBV27
d_gene: TRBD1
j_gene: TRBJ1-5

CDR3aa: CATSDLSGTGELFF
CDR3nt: TGTGCCACCAGTGATTTAAGCGGGACCGGGGAGCTGTTTTTT
abundance: few
v_gene: TRBV24-1
d_gene: -
j_gene: TRBJ2-2

CDR3aa: CASSKVGSGRARAETQYF
CDR3nt: TGTGCCAGCAGCAAAGTAGGAAGCGGGAGGGCCCGGGCGGAGACCCAGTACTTC
abundance: once
v_gene: TRBV21-1
d_gene: -
j_gene: TRBJ2-5

CDR3aa: CASSLSGGVYSPLHF
CDR3nt: TGTGCCAGCAGTTTATCGGGGGGGGTATATTCACCCCTCCACTTT
abundance: once
v_gene: TRBV27
d_gene: -
j_gene: TRBJ1-6

CDR3aa: CASSPPREDTIYF
CDR3nt: TGTGCCAGCAGCCCACCCCGAGAGGACACCATATATTTT
abundance: few
v_gene: TRBV7-8
d_gene: -
j_gene: TRBJ1-3

CDR3aa: CASRIRRGANTEAFF
CDR3nt: TGTGCCAGTAGAATCCGTAGGGGTGCGAACACTGAAGCTTTCTTT
abundance: -
v_gene: TRBV19
d_gene: -
j_gene: TRBJ1-1

CDR3aa: CASSDGQGTLNTGELFF
CDR3nt: TGTGCCAGCAGCGATGGACAGGGTACCTTAAATACCGGGGAGCTGTTTTTT
abundance: -
v_gene: TRBV3-1/TRBV3-2
d_gene: TRBD1
j_gene: TRBJ2-2

CDR3aa: CASSETPGSTDTQYF
CDR3nt: TGTGCCAGCAGTGAAACCCCGGGGAGCACAGATACGCAGTATTTT
abundance: -
v_gene: TRBV6-1
d_gene: -
j_gene: TRBJ2-3

CDR3aa: CASRILEGAYNEQFF
CDR3nt: TGTGCCAGCAGAATTCTAGAGGGGGCCTACAATGAGCAGTTCTTC
abundance: -
v_gene: TRBV6-5
d_gene: -
j_gene: TRBJ2-1

CDR3aa: CASSPSPGTGGFMGAFF
CDR3nt: TGCGCCAGCAGCCCTTCCCCCGGGACAGGAGGTTTTATGGGCGCTTTCTTT
abundance: -
v_gene: TRBV4-1
d_gene: TRBD1
j_gene: TRBJ1-1

CDR3aa: CASSETGEGLYTF
CDR3nt: TGTGCCAGCAGTGAAACCGGGGAGGGATTATACACCTTC
abundance: -
v_gene: TRBV2
d_gene: -
j_gene: TRBJ1-2

CDR3aa: CASSLGLSEDTDTQYF
CDR3nt: TGTGCCAGCAGCTTGGGACTCTCCGAGGACACAGATACGCAGTATTTT
abundance: -
v_gene: TRBV5-5
d_gene: -
j_gene: TRBJ2-3

CDR3aa: CASSLGSGNQPQHF
CDR3nt: TGTGCCAGCAGCTTAGGGAGTGGGAATCAGCCCCAGCATTTT
abundance: -
v_gene: TRBV11-2
d_gene: -
j_gene: TRBJ1-5

CDR3aa: CASSLVGGHNEKLFF
CDR3nt: TGCGCCAGCAGCTTGGTTGGGGGCCACAATGAAAAACTGTTTTTT
abundance: -
v_gene: TRBV5-1
d_gene: -
j_gene: TRBJ1-4

CDR3aa: CASSLEGVPYNSPLHF
CDR3nt: TGTGCCAGCAGCCTCGAGGGTGTCCCCTATAATTCACCCCTCCACTTT
abundance: -
v_gene: TRBV9
d_gene: -
j_gene: TRBJ1-6

CDR3aa: CASSVGQLAINEQFF
CDR3nt: TGTGCCAGCAGCGTAGGACAACTAGCGATCAATGAGCAGTTCTTC
abundance: -
v_gene: TRBV9
d_gene: TRBD2
j_gene: TRBJ2-1

CDR3aa: CASSQESSGKGAFF
CDR3nt: TGTGCCAGCAGCCAAGAGAGTTCCGGGAAAGGAGCTTTCTTT
abundance: -
v_gene: TRBV4-2
d_gene: -
j_gene: TRBJ1-1

CDR3aa: CASSLGHRGPNYGYTF
CDR3nt: TGTGCTAGCAGTTTGGGACACCGAGGGCCGAACTATGGCTACACCTTC
abundance: -
v_gene: TRBV7-7
d_gene: -
j_gene: TRBJ1-2

CDR3aa: CASTLGGADTGELFF
CDR3nt: TGTGCCAGCACCCTTGGAGGAGCAGACACCGGGGAGCTGTTTTTT
abundance: -
v_gene: TRBV3-1/TRBV3-2
d_gene: -
j_gene: TRBJ2-2

CDR3aa: CAWSRQQNTEAFF
CDR3nt: TGTGCCTGGTCGAGACAGCAGAACACTGAAGCTTTCTTT
abundance: -
v_gene: TRBV30
d_gene: -
j_gene: TRBJ1-1

CDR3aa: CASSRDNGAYEQYF
CDR3nt: TGTGCCAGCAGCCGGGACAATGGGGCCTACGAGCAGTACTTC
abundance: -
v_gene: TRBV6-5
d_gene: -
j_gene: TRBJ2-7

CDR3aa: CASSQGQNNEQFF
CDR3nt: TGCGCCAGCAGCCAGGGACAGAACAATGAGCAGTTCTTC
abundance: -
v_gene: TRBV5-1
d_gene: TRBD1
j_gene: TRBJ2-1

CDR3aa: CASSGGSPYNEQFF
CDR3nt: TGTGCCAGCTCCGGAGGGTCCCCCTACAATGAGCAGTTCTTC
abundance: few
v_gene: TRBV6-6
d_gene: -
j_gene: TRBJ2-1

CDR3aa: CASSSRPGQGAHEQYF
CDR3nt: TGTGCCAGCAGCTCACGACCGGGACAGGGGGCCCACGAGCAGTACTTC
abundance: -
v_gene: TRBV7-2
d_gene: TRBD1
j_gene: TRBJ2-7

CDR3aa: CASSWDRAPYGYTF
CDR3nt: TGTGCCAGCAGTTGGGACAGGGCGCCCTATGGCTACACCTTC
abundance: -
v_gene: TRBV28
d_gene: TRBD1
j_gene: TRBJ1-2

CDR3aa: CASRQFRGSGSSSYNEQFF
CDR3nt: TGCGCCAGCAGACAATTCCGGGGTAGCGGAAGCAGCTCCTACAATGAGCAGTTCTTC
abundance: -
v_gene: TRBV10-1
d_gene: -
j_gene: TRBJ2-1

CDR3aa: CASSAPDRGYGYTF
CDR3nt: TGTGCCAGCAGTGCCCCGGACAGGGGCTACGGCTACACCTTC
abundance: -
v_gene: TRBV25-1
d_gene: TRBD1
j_gene: TRBJ1-2

CDR3aa: CASSYGGESTEAFF
CDR3nt: TGTGCCAGCAGTTACGGGGGCGAGAGCACTGAAGCTTTCTTT
abundance: -
v_gene: TRBV6-5
d_gene: -
j_gene: TRBJ1-1

CDR3aa: CATSDPAREGGTGELFF
CDR3nt: TGTGCCACCAGTGATCCCGCGCGGGAGGGAGGGACCGGGGAGCTGTTTTTT
abundance: -
v_gene: TRBV24-1
d_gene: TRBD2
j_gene: TRBJ2-2

CDR3aa: CSVDEGEQYF
CDR3nt: TGCAGCGTTGATGAGGGCGAGCAGTACTTC
abundance: -
v_gene: TRBV29-1
d_gene: -
j_gene: TRBJ2-7

CDR3aa: CASFLSSNYEQYF
CDR3nt: TGCGCCAGCTTCCTTAGCAGCAACTACGAGCAGTACTTC
abundance: -
v_gene: TRBV4-1
d_gene: -
j_gene: TRBJ2-7

CDR3aa: CASRRVLYNEQFF
CDR3nt: TGTGCCAGTAGGAGGGTCCTCTACAATGAGCAGTTCTTC
abundance: -
v_gene: TRBV19
d_gene: -
j_gene: TRBJ2-1

CDR3aa: CASSRGGGLIFGNEQFF
CDR3nt: TGTGCCAGCAGCCGAGGGGGTGGTCTTATCTTTGGGAATGAGCAGTTCTTC
abundance: few
v_gene: TRBV7-6
d_gene: -
j_gene: TRBJ2-1

CDR3aa: CASSPPGWNTEAFF
CDR3nt: TGTGCCAGCAGCCCACCCGGGTGGAACACTGAAGCTTTCTTT
abundance: -
v_gene: TRBV7-9
d_gene: -
j_gene: TRBJ1-1

CDR3aa: CSGRGGRGTGELFF
CDR3nt: TGCAGCGGGAGAGGCGGGAGGGGCACCGGGGAGCTGTTTTTT
abundance: -
v_gene: TRBV29-1
d_gene: TRBD2
j_gene: TRBJ2-2

CDR3aa: CASSFLAGDTGELFF
CDR3nt: TGTGCCAGCAGCTTCTTAGCGGGAGACACCGGGGAGCTGTTTTTT
abundance: -
v_gene: TRBV7-9
d_gene: TRBD2
j_gene: TRBJ2-2

CDR3aa: CATSRAGTANKNIQYF
CDR3nt: TGTGCCACCAGCAGGGCGGGGACAGCCAACAAAAACATTCAGTACTTC
abundance: -
v_gene: TRBV15
d_gene: -
j_gene: TRBJ2-4

CDR3aa: CASSEYLSPGYGYTF
CDR3nt: TGCGCCAGCAGTGAGTACCTCAGTCCTGGCTATGGCTACACCTTC
abundance: -
v_gene: TRBV10-2
d_gene: -
j_gene: TRBJ1-2

CDR3aa: CASSPTERAGNQPQHF
CDR3nt: TGTGCCAGCAGCCCAACCGAGAGGGCGGGCAATCAGCCCCAGCATTTT
abundance: -
v_gene: TRBV7-8
d_gene: -
j_gene: TRBJ1-5

CDR3aa: CASRQSPGAATNEKLFF
CDR3nt: TGTGCCAGCAGGCAAAGCCCCGGTGCCGCAACTAATGAAAAACTGTTTTTT
abundance: -
v_gene: TRBV2
d_gene: -
j_gene: TRBJ1-4

CDR3aa: CASSLLFGTSLDTQYF
CDR3nt: TGTGCCAGCAGCTTACTGTTCGGGACTAGCCTAGATACGCAGTATTTT
abundance: -
v_gene: TRBV11-2
d_gene: TRBD2
j_gene: TRBJ2-3

CDR3aa: CASSPGAGLLQDTQYF
CDR3nt: TGTGCCAGCAGCCCCGGGGCGGGACTACTTCAAGATACGCAGTATTTT
abundance: -
v_gene: TRBV7-3
d_gene: TRBD2
j_gene: TRBJ2-3

CDR3aa: CASSGGQGFTGELFF
CDR3nt: TGTGCCAGCAGTGGAGGACAGGGATTCACCGGGGAGCTGTTTTTT
abundance: -
v_gene: TRBV27
d_gene: TRBD1
j_gene: TRBJ2-2

CDR3aa: CASSPPGIGELFF
CDR3nt: TGTGCCAGCAGTCCCCCAGGGATCGGGGAGCTGTTTTTT
abundance: -
v_gene: TRBV12-3/TRBV12-4
d_gene: -
j_gene: TRBJ2-2

CDR3aa: CASSPQGSYGYTF
CDR3nt: TGCGCCAGCAGTCCACAGGGTTCCTATGGCTACACCTTC
abundance: -
v_gene: TRBV10-1
d_gene: -
j_gene: TRBJ1-2

CDR3aa: CASSPSGNEQFF
CDR3nt: TGCGCCAGCAGCCCCAGCGGCAATGAGCAGTTCTTC
abundance: -
v_gene: TRBV5-1
d_gene: -
j_gene: TRBJ2-1

CDR3aa: CASSPGQTLNQNTEAFF
CDR3nt: TGTGCCAGCAGCCCGGGACAGACGCTCAACCAGAACACTGAAGCTTTCTTT
abundance: few
v_gene: TRBV9
d_gene: TRBD1
j_gene: TRBJ1-1

CDR3aa: CATSRQGTYEQYF
CDR3nt: TGTGCCACCAGCAGACAGGGGACCTACGAGCAGTACTTC
abundance: -
v_gene: TRBV15
d_gene: -
j_gene: TRBJ2-7

CDR3aa: CSTRRGHQETQYF
CDR3nt: TGCAGCACCCGGAGGGGCCACCAAGAGACCCAGTACTTC
abundance: -
v_gene: TRBV29-1
d_gene: -
j_gene: TRBJ2-5

CDR3aa: CASSLAAGSGEVQYF
CDR3nt: TGCGCCAGCAGCTTGGCCGCGGGGTCCGGTGAGGTTCAGTACTTC
abundance: once
v_gene: TRBV5-1
d_gene: -
j_gene: TRBJ2-4

CDR3aa: CAWKWRNPGTEAFF
CDR3nt: TGTGCCTGGAAATGGAGGAACCCGGGGACTGAAGCTTTCTTT
abundance: -
v_gene: TRBV30
d_gene: -
j_gene: TRBJ1-1

CDR3aa: CATSDGARAGGTEAFF
CDR3nt: TGTGCCACCAGTGACGGAGCCAGGGCCGGGGGCACTGAAGCTTTCTTT
abundance: once
v_gene: TRBV24-1
d_gene: -
j_gene: TRBJ1-1

CDR3aa: CASSDPGLAGIHEQFF
CDR3nt: TGTGCCAGCAGTGACCCGGGACTAGCGGGAATCCATGAGCAGTTCTTC
abundance: -
v_gene: TRBV6-1
d_gene: TRBD2
j_gene: TRBJ2-1

CDR3aa: CASSEGEKLFF
CDR3nt: TGTGCCAGCAGTGAGGGCGAAAAACTGTTTTTT
abundance: -
v_gene: TRBV25-1
d_gene: -
j_gene: TRBJ1-4

CDR3aa: CASSFLLRGTGSPLHF
CDR3nt: TGTGCCAGCAGTTTTCTCCTTAGGGGGACCGGTTCACCCCTCCACTTT
abundance: -
v_gene: TRBV28
d_gene: -
j_gene: TRBJ1-6

CDR3aa: CACRRGIGTEAFF
CDR3nt: TGTGCCTGCAGGAGAGGGATCGGCACTGAAGCTTTCTTT
abundance: -
v_gene: TRBV19
d_gene: -
j_gene: TRBJ1-1

CDR3aa: CASSFFLTGASNEQFF
CDR3nt: TGTGCCAGCAGTTTTTTCCTTACAGGCGCTTCTAATGAGCAGTTCTTC
abundance: -
v_gene: TRBV27
d_gene: -
j_gene: TRBJ2-1

CDR3aa: CASSLGGTGVPDTQYF
CDR3nt: TGTGCCAGCAGCTTGGGGGGGACAGGTGTCCCAGATACGCAGTATTTT
abundance: -
v_gene: TRBV7-9
d_gene: -
j_gene: TRBJ2-3

CDR3aa: CASSIGPGNYAPLHF
CDR3nt: TGTGCCAGTAGTATAGGTCCTGGAAACTACGCACCCCTCCACTTT
abundance: -
v_gene: TRBV19
d_gene: -
j_gene: TRBJ1-6

CDR3aa: CASSAGSGGRYNEQFF
CDR3nt: TGCGCCAGCAGCGCGGGGTCAGGTGGGCGATACAATGAGCAGTTCTTC
abundance: -
v_gene: TRBV5-1
d_gene: -
j_gene: TRBJ2-1